The 7 T cell receptor beta chains listed next were all sequenced from one sample in a study of glioma-infiltrating T cells. TCR alpha and beta CDR3 regions were amplified from RNA using iRepertoire nested multiplex PCR. TCRdb analysed the multiplex PCR reads with MiXCR anew, one entry per CDR3 protein. The sample lists over 100,000 distinct CDR3 sequences; 25% were seen once. Sequencing was carried out using glioma tissue, nonneoplastic brain tissue, or PBMCs (not recorded which). Receptors originate from a human donor with low-grade glioma or glioblastoma, undergoing nonglioma brain surgery, or in good health (not recorded which).

This clonotype is labeled medium-sized. The V call is TRBV27, the J call TRBJ1-5, with 9 bases fitting TRBD1. With 6 bases clipped from V and 2 bases from J, the junction kept 5 bases outside the gene matches. In germline, CDR1 is MNHEY, CDR2 SMNVEV (reference sequence). The CDR3 extends over 15 amino acids. The CDR3 reads CASRGQGTGNQPQHF. CDR3 sequence (DNA): TGTGCCAGCAGGGGACAGGGCACGGGCAATCAGCCCCAGCATTTT.

Notes on this clonotype: A clone one base away is much larger, so this may be a read error. The V gene is TRBV6-2 or TRBV6-3, the J gene TRBJ2-4; D not certain. V lost 4 bases and J 9 bases, leaving 13 bases between the germline ends. CDR3 length: 13 amino acids. The germline V gene has CDR1 MNHEY and CDR2 SVGEGT. The CDR3 nucleotides read TGTGCCAGCAGTTTCCAACGGTACAGCATTCAGTACTTC. Translation gives CASSFQRYSIQYF.

At least ten counts were recorded for this clonotype. The V and J genes are TRBV12-3 or TRBV12-4 and TRBJ2-1; D is unresolved. V was clipped by 1 base and J by 9 bases, with 7 bases between them. The CDR3 totals 12 residues. CDR3 sequence reads: CASSLGSTEQFF. CDR3 coding DNA: TGTGCCAGCAGTTTAGGAAGCACTGAGCAGTTCTTC.

As concerns this clonotype: A read error may explain this, as a much larger clone is one base away. The chain recombines TRBV7-2 with TRBJ2-5; D may be TRBD2 (6 bases). Per germline, CDR1 SGHTA and CDR2 FQGNSA. The CDR3 extends over 14 amino acids. Trimming stripped 6 bases from V and 5 bases from J, with 16 bases between. The CDR3 protein is CASSQGEVGETQYF. The CDR3 region has the DNA TGTGCCAGCAGTCAAGGGGAGGTAGGGGAGACCCAGTACTTC.

The chain has TRBV4-2 and TRBJ2-1, with D perhaps TRBD2 (5 bases). Per germline, CDR1 LGHNA and CDR2 YNFKEQ. V lost 5 bases to trimming and J lost 8 bases, with 16 bases between them. This CDR3 comprises 14 residues. The CDR3: CASSSRPGTDEQFF. CDR3 in DNA: TGTGCCAGCAGCTCGCGCCCGGGAACGGATGAGCAGTTCTTC.

Notes on this clonotype: The junction departs from germline at one end; a sequencing error may be responsible. The chain links TRBV7-9 to TRBJ1-2; 10 nucleotides match TRBD1. The CDR3 is 14 amino acids. CDR1 is SEHNR, CDR2 FQNEAQ, per germline (reference sequence). This CDR3 is CASNLLGQGDGYTF. The DNA for the CDR3 is TGTGCCAGCAACTTATTAGGACAGGGGGATGGCTACACCTTC.

The CDR3 DNA follows: TGTGCCAGCAGCTGGAGGGGGAAAAGCTACAATGAGCAGTTCTTC. Translated: CASSWRGKSYNEQFF. The chain combines TRBV7-2 with TRBJ2-1, with D tentatively TRBD1 or TRBD2 (6 bases each). V was trimmed by 4 bases and J by 3 bases, leaving 13 bases between them. The CDR3 is 15 amino acids. Germline lookup yields CDR1 SGHTA and CDR2 FQGNSA.